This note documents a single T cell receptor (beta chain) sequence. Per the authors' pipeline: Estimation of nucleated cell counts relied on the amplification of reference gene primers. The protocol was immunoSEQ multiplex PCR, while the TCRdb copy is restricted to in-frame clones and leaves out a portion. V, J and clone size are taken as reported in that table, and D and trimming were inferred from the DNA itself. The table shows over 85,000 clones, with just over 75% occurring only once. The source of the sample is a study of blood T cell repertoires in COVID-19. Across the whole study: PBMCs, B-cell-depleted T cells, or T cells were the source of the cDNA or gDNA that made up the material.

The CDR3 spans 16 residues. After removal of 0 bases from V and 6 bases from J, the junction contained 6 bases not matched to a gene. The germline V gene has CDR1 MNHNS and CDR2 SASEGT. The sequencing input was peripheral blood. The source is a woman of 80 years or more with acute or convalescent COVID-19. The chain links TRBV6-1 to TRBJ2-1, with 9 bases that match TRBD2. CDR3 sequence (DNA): TGTGCCAGCAGTGAAGCTGGGCTAGCGGGGATCAATGAGCAGTTCTTC. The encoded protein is CASSEAGLAGINEQFF.